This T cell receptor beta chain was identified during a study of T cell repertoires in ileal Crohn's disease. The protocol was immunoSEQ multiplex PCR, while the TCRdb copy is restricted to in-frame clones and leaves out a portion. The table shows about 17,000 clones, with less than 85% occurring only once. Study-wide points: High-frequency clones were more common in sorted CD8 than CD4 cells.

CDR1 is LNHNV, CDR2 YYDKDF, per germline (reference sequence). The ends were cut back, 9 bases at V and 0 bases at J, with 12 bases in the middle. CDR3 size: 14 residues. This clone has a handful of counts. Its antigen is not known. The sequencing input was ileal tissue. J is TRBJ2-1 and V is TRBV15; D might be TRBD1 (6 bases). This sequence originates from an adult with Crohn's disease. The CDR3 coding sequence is TGTGCCACTGTCGTGGACAGCTCCTACAATGAGCAGTTCTTC. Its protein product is CATVVDSSYNEQFF. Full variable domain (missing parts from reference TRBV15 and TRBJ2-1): DAMVIQNPRYQVTQFGKPVTLSCSQTLNHNVMYWYQQKSSQAPKLLFHYYDKDFNNEADTPDNFQSRRPNTSFCFLDIRSPGLGDTAMYLCATVVDSSYNEQFFGPGTRLTVL.